Below, 20 T cell receptor beta chains from the same sample are listed, as sequenced in a study of Graves' ophthalmopathy and Graves' hyperthyroidism. The sequenced template was RNA, covering the TCR beta CDR3 region. RT-PCR in the first round used HTBI primers; a second-round multiplex PCR followed. MiXCR, run by TCRdb on the multiplex PCR reads, gives a single entry per CDR3 protein. The repertoire holds approximately 500,000 distinct CDR3 sequences, with under 15% as singletons. The sequenced sample was blood. The receptors were sampled from a woman aged 25 to 39 with Graves' ophthalmopathy.

This clonotype was picked up many times. The genes are TRBV20-1 and TRBJ1-1, with TRBD1 matching 10 bases. The CDR3 spans 16 residues. Trimming removed 0 bases from V and 5 bases from J; junction bases left unmatched: 9. Germline V lookup: CDR1 DFQATT, CDR2 SNEGSKA (reference sequence). CDR3 in DNA: TGCAGTGCTAGAGATTTGACAGGGGGCGCGTGGACTGAAGCTTTCTTT. Translation gives CSARDLTGGAWTEAFF.

In nucleotides, the CDR3 is TGTGCCACCAGCAGAGCACAGCCCGAGCAGTTCTTC. It encodes CATSRAQPEQFF. The V call is TRBV15, the J call TRBJ2-1; D gene unclear. Germline V gene lookup returns CDR1 LNHNV and CDR2 YYDKDF (reference sequence). The germline V and J ends were trimmed by 1 base and 10 bases, with 8 bases remaining between them. The CDR3 has 12 amino acids.

This clonotype has ten or more counts. The chain has TRBV5-1 and TRBJ2-4; TRBD1 is a possible D gene (5 bases). There are 14 residues in the CDR3. From germline, CDR1 is SGHRS and CDR2 YFSETQ. The V gene lost 1 base and the J gene lost 7 bases, with 12 bases spanning the gap. CDR3 bases: TGCGCCAGCAGCTTGCCGGAACAGGCGAACATTCAGTACTTC. Translated: CASSLPEQANIQYF. The variable domain in full, completed from reference TRBV5-1 and TRBJ2-4, reads KAGVTQTPRYLIKTRGQQVTLSCSPISGHRSVSWYQQTPGQGLQFLFEYFSETQRNKGNFPGRFSGRQFSNSRSEMNVSTLELGDSALYLCASSLPEQANIQYFGAGTRLSVL.

With regard to this clonotype: Without the conserved terminal phenylalanine or tryptophan, this CDR3 likely stems from a read error. The chain links TRBV12-3 or TRBV12-4 to TRBJ1-2, with a weak D call TRBD1 (5 bases). With 5 bases removed from V and 5 bases from J, the gap between germline ends came to 9 bases. This CDR3 region has 12 residues. CDR3 residues: CASSPDSYGYTY. Written as DNA, the CDR3 is TGTGCCAGCAGTCCCGACAGTTATGGCTACACCTAC.

The chain has TRBV6-2 or TRBV6-3 and TRBJ1-1, with a tentative D call TRBD1 (5 bases). The ends were cut back, 0 bases at V and 2 bases at J, with 10 bases in the middle. The CDR3 extends over 15 amino acids. CDR1 is MNHEY and CDR2 is SVGEGT in the germline V gene. The CDR3 DNA sequence: TGTGCCAGCAGTTACTCGGGCAGGGTAAACACTGAAGCTTTCTTT. Its translation: CASSYSGRVNTEAFF.

This clonotype was observed many times. The CDR3 spells CASTQGGNYEQYF. The CDR3 nucleotides are TGTGCCAGCACACAGGGGGGGAACTACGAGCAGTACTTC. The rearrangement joins TRBV11-2 to TRBJ2-7; TRBD1 might be the D (8 bases). Trimming left V 7 bases short and J 3 bases short, with 13 bases between. The CDR3 sequence is 13 residues long. Looked up from germline, CDR1 is SGHAT and CDR2 is FQNNGV.

The chain links TRBV25-1 to TRBJ2-6; 7 bases are a match to TRBD1. This CDR3 comprises 17 residues. J lost 0 bases, V lost 2 bases, and 4 bases had no gene match. Germline CDR1 is MGHDK and CDR2 is SYGVNS. The CDR3 loop reads CASSERTGGSGANVLTF. The CDR3, as DNA: TGTGCCAGCAGTGAACGGACAGGAGGCTCTGGGGCCAACGTCCTGACTTTC.

In its sample, this clonotype was seen many times. This chain connects TRBV20-1 to TRBJ1-2; no clear D. The CDR3 spans 12 residues. Trimming shortened V by 7 bases and J by 4 bases, and 13 bases separated the two germline ends. Germline V gives CDR1 DFQATT, CDR2 SNEGSKA (reference sequence). The CDR3 DNA is TGCAGTGGCCCCGACCAGCGCTATGGCTACACCTTC. This codes for CSGPDQRYGYTF.

This clonotype has ten or more counts. V and J are TRBV10-2 and TRBJ2-7; 8 nucleotides agree with TRBD1. The CDR3 runs to 14 residues. The junction had 9 bases not matched to a gene; V was cut back by 5 bases and J by 6 bases. Germline CDR1 WSHSY, CDR2 SAAADI. The CDR3 DNA sequence: TGCGCCAGCAGTCAACAGGGGGTGTGGGGCGAGCAGTACTTC. It translates to CASSQQGVWGEQYF.

This clonotype showed up many times. The V call is TRBV7-8, the J call TRBJ2-7; D perhaps matches TRBD2 (6 bases). From germline, CDR1 is SGHVS and CDR2 FQNEAQ. The CDR3 has 15 amino acids. With 2 bases removed from V and 2 bases from J, the gap between germline ends came to 13 bases. In nucleotides, the CDR3 is TGTGCCAGCAGCTTATCGGAGGGGAGGACCTACGAGCAGTACTTC. This sequence encodes CASSLSEGRTYEQYF.

In this sample, this clonotype turned up a few times. The chain recombines TRBV10-2 with TRBJ1-6; 7 bases map to TRBD1. This CDR3 region has 15 residues. CDR1 and CDR2 (germline): WSHSY, SAAADI. V lost 3 bases, J lost 3 bases, and 2 bases stayed unmatched. The CDR3 loop is CASSDRGFYNSPLHF. The CDR3 DNA reads TGCGCCAGCAGTGACAGGGGGTTCTATAATTCACCCCTCCACTTT.

The V gene is TRBV27, the J gene TRBJ1-1; a weak D match, TRBD1 (5 bases). Germline CDR1 MNHEY, CDR2 SMNVEV (reference sequence). V was cut by 5 bases and J by 3 bases, with 10 bases left in between. CDR3 length equals 13 residues. The CDR3, as DNA: TGTGCCAGCAGTCACACAGGATACACTGAAGCTTTCTTT. Translated, it gives CASSHTGYTEAFF.

This clonotype occurred many times. The DNA for the CDR3 is TGTGCCAGCAGCCTACTCACACTTAGCAGGGAGACCCAGTACTTC. This gives the protein CASSLLTLSRETQYF. This rearrangement joins TRBV11-2 to TRBJ2-5; D not resolved. This CDR3 contains 15 residues. Deletions cut 5 bases from V and 5 bases from J, with 18 bases between. Germline lookup yields CDR1 SGHAT and CDR2 FQNNGV.

This clonotype was found many times. This chain connects TRBV4-2 to TRBJ1-1; D is perhaps TRBD1 (6 bases). Germline V gene sequence: CDR1 LGHNA, CDR2 YNFKEQ. Deletions cut 0 bases from V and 4 bases from J, with 15 bases between. The CDR3 covers 16 residues. CDR3 bases: TGTGCCAGCAGCCAAGATGATGGGGGGGGCGGCACTGAAGCTTTCTTT. It is translated as CASSQDDGGGGTEAFF.

This clonotype showed up many times. This sequence joins TRBV27 and TRBJ2-7; TRBD2 matches at 14 bases. Germline CDR1 reads MNHEY; CDR2 reads SMNVEV (reference sequence). The CDR3 length is 16 residues. Losses at the gene ends were 4 bases for V and 4 bases for J; bases not matched to a gene: 6. The CDR3 sequence: CASSYTGTSGSYEQYF. CDR3 bases: TGTGCCAGCAGTTACACCGGGACTAGCGGGAGTTACGAGCAGTACTTC.

This clonotype was seen repeatedly, ten times or more. This chain connects TRBV19 to TRBJ2-5; TRBD1 might be the D (6 bases). The CDR3 loop spans 13 amino acids. V lost 5 bases and J 5 bases, leaving 12 bases between the germline ends. Germline lookup yields CDR1 LNHDA and CDR2 SQIVND (reference sequence). The CDR3 sequence is CASSGTLTETQYF. The CDR3, as DNA: TGTGCCAGTAGTGGGACACTAACGGAGACCCAGTACTTC.

This clonotype occurred many times. This sequence joins TRBV11-2 and TRBJ1-2; D call uncertain. Trimming stripped 5 bases from V and 6 bases from J, with 10 bases between. Germline CDR1 is SGHAT and CDR2 is FQNNGV. The CDR3 consists of 12 residues. The CDR3 spells CASSQDINGYTF. The CDR3 DNA reads as TGTGCCAGCAGCCAAGACATAAATGGCTACACCTTC.

V usage is TRBV6-2 or TRBV6-3 and J usage is TRBJ2-7, with 7 positions matching TRBD1. Per the germline V gene, CDR1 is MNHEY and CDR2 is SVGEGT. With 5 bases clipped from V and 5 bases from J, the junction kept 15 bases outside the gene matches. There are 16 residues in the CDR3. The CDR3 reads CASSNHDREIFNEQYF. For the CDR3, the DNA is TGTGCCAGCAGTAACCACGACAGGGAGATCTTCAACGAGCAGTACTTC.

Notes on this clonotype: Sequence at one end of the junction differs from germline and may be a read error. This CDR3 reads CASSAGGTVMNTEAFF. DNA for the CDR3: TGTGCCAGCAGTGCGGGGGGGACAGTTATGAACACTGAGGCTTTCTTT. This chain connects TRBV12-3 or TRBV12-4 to TRBJ1-1; TRBD1 matches at 7 bases. The CDR3 has 16 amino acids.

Many counts were recorded for this clonotype. J is TRBJ1-2 and V is TRBV12-5; D call uncertain. The germline V gene has CDR1 LGHNT and CDR2 FRNRAP. The CDR3 spans 14 residues. Between the trimmed V and J ends, which lost 1 base and 7 bases, there was a span of 13 bases. The CDR3 DNA follows: TGTGCTAGTGGTTTGGACGAGGGTCTAGGTGGCTACACCTTC. Its translation: CASGLDEGLGGYTF.